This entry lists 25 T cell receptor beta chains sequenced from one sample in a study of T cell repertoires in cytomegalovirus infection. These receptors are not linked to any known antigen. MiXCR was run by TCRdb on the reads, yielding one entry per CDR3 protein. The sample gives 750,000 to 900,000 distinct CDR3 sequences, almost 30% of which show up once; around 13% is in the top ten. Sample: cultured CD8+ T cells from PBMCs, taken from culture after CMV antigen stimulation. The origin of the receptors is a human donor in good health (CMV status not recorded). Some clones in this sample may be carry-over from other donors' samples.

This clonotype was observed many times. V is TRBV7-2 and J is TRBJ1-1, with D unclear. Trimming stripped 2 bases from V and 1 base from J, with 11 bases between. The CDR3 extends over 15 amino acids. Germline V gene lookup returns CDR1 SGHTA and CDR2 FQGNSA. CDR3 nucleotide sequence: TGTGCCAGCAGCTTAAATAAGGCGGAGAACACTGAAGCTTTCTTT. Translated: CASSLNKAENTEAFF.

The CDR3 sequence is CASSKVQVTDTQYF. The CDR3 DNA follows: TGCGCCAGCAGTAAGGTCCAGGTTACAGATACGCAGTATTTT. This chain connects TRBV4-3 to TRBJ2-3; D remains ambiguous. The CDR3 runs 14 residues. Trimming shortened V by 6 bases and J by 3 bases, and 13 bases separated the two germline ends. Germline loops: CDR1 LGHNA, CDR2 YSLEER.

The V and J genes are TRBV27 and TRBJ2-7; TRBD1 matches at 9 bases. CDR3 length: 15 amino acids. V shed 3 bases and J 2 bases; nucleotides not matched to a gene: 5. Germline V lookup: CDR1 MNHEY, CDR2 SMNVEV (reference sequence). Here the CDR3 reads CASSLAGTGPYEQYF. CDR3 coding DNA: TGTGCCAGCAGTTTGGCCGGGACAGGGCCCTACGAGCAGTACTTC.

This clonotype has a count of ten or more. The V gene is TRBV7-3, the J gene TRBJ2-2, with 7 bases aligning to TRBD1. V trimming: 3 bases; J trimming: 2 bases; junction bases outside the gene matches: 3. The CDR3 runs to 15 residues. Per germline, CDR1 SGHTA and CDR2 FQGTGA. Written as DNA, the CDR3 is TGTGCCAGCAGCTTTGGGACAGTAAACACCGGGGAGCTGTTTTTT. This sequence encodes CASSFGTVNTGELFF.

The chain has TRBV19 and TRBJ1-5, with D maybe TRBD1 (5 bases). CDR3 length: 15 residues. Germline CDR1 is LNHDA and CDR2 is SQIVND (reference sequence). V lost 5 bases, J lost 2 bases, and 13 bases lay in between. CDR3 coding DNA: TGTGCCAGTAGTTCGCTACCGGGGGGCAATCAGCCCCAGCATTTT. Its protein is CASSSLPGGNQPQHF.

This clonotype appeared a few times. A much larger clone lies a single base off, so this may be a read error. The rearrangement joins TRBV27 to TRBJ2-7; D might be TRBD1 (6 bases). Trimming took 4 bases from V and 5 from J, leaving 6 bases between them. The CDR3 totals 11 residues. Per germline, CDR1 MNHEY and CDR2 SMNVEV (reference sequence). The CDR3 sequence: CASSWGHEQYF. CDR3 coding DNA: TGTGCCAGCAGTTGGGGGCACGAGCAGTACTTC.

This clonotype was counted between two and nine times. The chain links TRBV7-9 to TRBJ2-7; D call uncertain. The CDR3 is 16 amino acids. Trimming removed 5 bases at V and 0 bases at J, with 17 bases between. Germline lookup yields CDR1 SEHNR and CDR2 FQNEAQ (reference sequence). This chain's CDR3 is CASSGQNGPSSYEQYF. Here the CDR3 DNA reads TGTGCCAGCAGCGGGCAGAATGGGCCTAGCTCCTACGAGCAGTACTTC.

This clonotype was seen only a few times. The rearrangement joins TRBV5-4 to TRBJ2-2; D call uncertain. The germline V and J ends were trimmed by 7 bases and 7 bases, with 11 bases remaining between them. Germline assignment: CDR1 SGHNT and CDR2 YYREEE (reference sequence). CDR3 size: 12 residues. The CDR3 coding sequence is TGTGCCAGCCACTCCGTCGGCGGGGAGCTGTTTTTT. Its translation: CASHSVGGELFF.

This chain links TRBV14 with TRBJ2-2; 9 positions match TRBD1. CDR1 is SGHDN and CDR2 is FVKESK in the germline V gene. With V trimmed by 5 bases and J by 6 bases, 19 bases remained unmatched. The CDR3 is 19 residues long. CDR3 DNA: TGTGCCAGCAGCAAAGTCCTATACCCCGGGACAGGGAGGGCCGGGGAGCTGTTTTTT. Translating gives CASSKVLYPGTGRAGELFF.

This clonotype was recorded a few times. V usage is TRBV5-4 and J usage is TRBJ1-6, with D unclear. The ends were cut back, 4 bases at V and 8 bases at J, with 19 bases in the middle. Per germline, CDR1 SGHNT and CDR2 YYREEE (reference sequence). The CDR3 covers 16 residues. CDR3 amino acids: CASSRTWEAADSPLHF. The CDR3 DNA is TGTGCCAGCAGCCGGACCTGGGAGGCGGCGGATTCACCCCTCCACTTT.

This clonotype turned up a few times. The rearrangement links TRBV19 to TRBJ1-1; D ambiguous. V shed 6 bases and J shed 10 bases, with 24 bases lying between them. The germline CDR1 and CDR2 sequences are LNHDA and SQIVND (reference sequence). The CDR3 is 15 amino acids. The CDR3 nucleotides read TGTGCCAGTAGCAGCACCGCCTACAAGGATGCCACAGCTTTCTTT. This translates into CASSSTAYKDATAFF.

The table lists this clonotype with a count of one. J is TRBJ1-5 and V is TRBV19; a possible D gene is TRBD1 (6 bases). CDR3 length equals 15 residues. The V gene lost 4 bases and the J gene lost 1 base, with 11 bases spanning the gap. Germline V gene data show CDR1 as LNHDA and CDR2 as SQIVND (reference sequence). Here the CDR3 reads CASSNRVGSNQPQHF. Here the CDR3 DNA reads TGTGCCAGTAGTAACAGGGTTGGGAGCAATCAGCCCCAGCATTTT.

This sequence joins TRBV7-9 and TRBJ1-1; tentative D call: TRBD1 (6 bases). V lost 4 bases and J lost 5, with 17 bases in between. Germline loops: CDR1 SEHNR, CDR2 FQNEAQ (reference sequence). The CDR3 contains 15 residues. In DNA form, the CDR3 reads TGTGCCAGCAGCTCTGCGGGGGGCGGGGGAACTGAAGCTTTCTTT. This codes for CASSSAGGGGTEAFF.

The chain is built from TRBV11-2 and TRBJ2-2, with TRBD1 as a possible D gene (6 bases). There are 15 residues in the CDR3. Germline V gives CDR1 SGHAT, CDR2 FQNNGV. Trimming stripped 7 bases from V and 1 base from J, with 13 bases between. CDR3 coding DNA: TGTGCCAGCATCCCCCTGGGACAGAACACCGGGGAGCTGTTTTTT. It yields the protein CASIPLGQNTGELFF. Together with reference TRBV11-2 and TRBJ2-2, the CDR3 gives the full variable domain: EAGVAQSPRYKIIEKRQSVAFWCNPISGHATLYWYQQILGQGPKLLIQFQNNGVVDDSQLPKDRFSAERLKGVDSTLKIQPAKLEDSAVYLCASIPLGQNTGELFFGEGSRLTVL.

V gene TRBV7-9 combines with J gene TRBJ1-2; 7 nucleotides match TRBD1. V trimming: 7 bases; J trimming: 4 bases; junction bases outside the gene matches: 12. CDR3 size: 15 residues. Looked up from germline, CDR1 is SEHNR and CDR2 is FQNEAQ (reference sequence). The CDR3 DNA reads TGTGCCAGCACTCCAGATAGGGGGCGGACCTATGGCTACACCTTC. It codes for CASTPDRGRTYGYTF.

CDR3 protein: CASRRQGAADTQYF. As DNA, the CDR3 is TGTGCCAGCAGAAGACAGGGGGCGGCGGATACGCAGTATTTT. The chain links TRBV11-2 to TRBJ2-3; 10 bases fit TRBD1. Germline V CDR1 and CDR2: SGHAT, FQNNGV. The CDR3 runs 14 residues. The junction had 6 bases not matched to a gene; V was cut back by 6 bases and J by 6 bases.

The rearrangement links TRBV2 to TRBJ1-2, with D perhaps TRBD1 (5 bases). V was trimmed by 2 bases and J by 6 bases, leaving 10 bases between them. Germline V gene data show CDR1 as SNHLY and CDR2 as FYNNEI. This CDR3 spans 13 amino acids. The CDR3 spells CASSELQVDGYTF. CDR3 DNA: TGTGCCAGCAGTGAACTACAGGTGGATGGCTACACCTTC.

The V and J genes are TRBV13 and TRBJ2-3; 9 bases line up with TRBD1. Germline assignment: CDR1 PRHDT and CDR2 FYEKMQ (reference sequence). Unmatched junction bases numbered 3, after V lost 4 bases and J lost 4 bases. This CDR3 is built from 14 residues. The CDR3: CASSSWTGADTQYF. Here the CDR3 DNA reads TGTGCCAGCAGCTCTTGGACAGGGGCAGATACGCAGTATTTT.

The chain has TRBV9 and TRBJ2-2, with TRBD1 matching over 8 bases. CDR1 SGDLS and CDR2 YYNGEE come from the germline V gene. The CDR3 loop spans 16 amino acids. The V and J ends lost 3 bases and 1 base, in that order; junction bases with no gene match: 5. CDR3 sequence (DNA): TGTGCCAGCAGCGCCAACAGGGGGTGGAACACCGGGGAGCTGTTTTTT. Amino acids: CASSANRGWNTGELFF.

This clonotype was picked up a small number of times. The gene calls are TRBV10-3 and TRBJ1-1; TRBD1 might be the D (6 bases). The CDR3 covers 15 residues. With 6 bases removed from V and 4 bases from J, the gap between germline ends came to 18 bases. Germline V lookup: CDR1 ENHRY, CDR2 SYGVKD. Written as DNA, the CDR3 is TGTGCCATCAGGGCTCCGGGCCAGGGGAGCACTGAAGCTTTCTTT. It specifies CAIRAPGQGSTEAFF.

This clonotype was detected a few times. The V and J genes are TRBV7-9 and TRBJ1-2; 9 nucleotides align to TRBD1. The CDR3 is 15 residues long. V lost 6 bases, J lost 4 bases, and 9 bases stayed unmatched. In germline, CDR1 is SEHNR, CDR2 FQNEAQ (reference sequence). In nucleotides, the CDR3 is TGTGCCAGCAGTCGAGGGACAGGGAACCCCTATGGCTACACCTTC. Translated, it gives CASSRGTGNPYGYTF. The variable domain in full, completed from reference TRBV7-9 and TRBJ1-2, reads DTGVSQNPRHKITKRGQNVTFRCDPISEHNRLYWYRQTLGQGPEFLTYFQNEAQLEKSRLLSDRFSAERPKGSFSTLEIQRTEQGDSAMYLCASSRGTGNPYGYTFGSGTRLTVV.

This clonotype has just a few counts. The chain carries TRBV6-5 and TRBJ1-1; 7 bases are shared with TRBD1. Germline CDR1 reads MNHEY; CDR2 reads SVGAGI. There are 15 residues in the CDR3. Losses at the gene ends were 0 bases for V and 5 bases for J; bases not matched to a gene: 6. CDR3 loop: CASSYSKTGRTEAFF. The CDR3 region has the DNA TGTGCCAGCAGTTACTCAAAGACAGGGAGAACTGAAGCTTTCTTT.

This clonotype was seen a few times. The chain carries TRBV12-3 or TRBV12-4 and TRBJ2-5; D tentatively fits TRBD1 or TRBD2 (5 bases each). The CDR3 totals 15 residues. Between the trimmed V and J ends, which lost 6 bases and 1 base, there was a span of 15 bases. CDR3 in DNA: TGTGCCAGCAGCCGAGTGGCAGGGACCCAAGAGACCCAGTACTTC. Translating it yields CASSRVAGTQETQYF.

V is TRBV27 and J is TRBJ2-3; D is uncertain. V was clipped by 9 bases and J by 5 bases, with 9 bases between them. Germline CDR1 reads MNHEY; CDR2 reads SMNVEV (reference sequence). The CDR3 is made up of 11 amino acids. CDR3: CASIKKDTQYF. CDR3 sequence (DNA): TGTGCCAGTATTAAGAAAGATACGCAGTATTTT.

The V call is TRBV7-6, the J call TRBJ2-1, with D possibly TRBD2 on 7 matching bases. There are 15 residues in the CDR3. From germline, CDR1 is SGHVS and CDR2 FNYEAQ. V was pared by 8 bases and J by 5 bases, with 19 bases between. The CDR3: CASALLWGGDNEQFF. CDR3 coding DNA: TGTGCCAGCGCCTTATTGTGGGGGGGCGACAATGAGCAGTTCTTC.